This is a list of T cell receptor beta chains from one sample in a study of blood T cells in healthy people across ages. A single record per CDR3 protein comes from TCRdb applying MiXCR to the 5' RACE reads. The profile shows about 1.8 million distinct CDR3 sequences, roughly 52% of them singletons. Sequencing input: blood. These receptors all come from a middle-aged woman in good health. The CDR3 runs from the conserved cysteine through the conserved F or W. A D gene is named only where the DNA matches it firmly. Not every row has a clone size; where given, it reads once, few, many or a size class.

V gene	D gene	clone size	J gene	CDR3 DNA	CDR3 protein
TRBV7-2	NA	few	TRBJ1-6	TGTGCCAGCAGCTTAGAAGCCAGGGCGTATAATTCACCCCTCCACTTT	CASSLEARAYNSPLHF
TRBV10-3	NA	few	TRBJ1-2	TGTGCCGTCGGAAGGAGGGGATTAGACTATGGCTACACCTTC	CAVGRRGLDYGYTF
TRBV6-5	TRBD1	few	TRBJ1-4	TGTGCCAGCGCCTCCGGGACGCAGGGGGCGGGTGAAAAACTGTTTTTT	CASASGTQGAGEKLFF
TRBV7-3	NA	NA	TRBJ1-1	TGTGCCAGCAGCCTAGAATTCAACACTGAAGCTTTCTTT	CASSLEFNTEAFF
TRBV7-2	NA	NA	TRBJ2-1	TGTGCCAGCAGCGATCGACTAGTCAATGAGCAGTTCTTC	CASSDRLVNEQFF
TRBV6-2/TRBV6-3	NA	NA	TRBJ2-2	TGTGCCAGCACCCCCATGATGCCTTCGAACACCGGGGAGCTGTTTTTT	CASTPMMPSNTGELFF
TRBV6-4	NA	NA	TRBJ1-1	TGTGCCAGCAGTGATTTCCAAGGACAAATCATGAACACTGAAGCTTTCTTT	CASSDFQGQIMNTEAFF
TRBV28	NA	NA	TRBJ2-7	TGTGCCAGCAGTTTGGTGCCCCCCTCTTACGAGCAGTACTTC	CASSLVPPSYEQYF
TRBV19	TRBD1	NA	TRBJ2-1	TGTGCCAGTAGTCCGGGGGGACAGGGATACAATGAGCAGTTCTTC	CASSPGGQGYNEQFF
TRBV3-1	TRBD1	NA	TRBJ2-1	TGTGCCAGCAGCCAAGTGACAGGGGGCTTTACCAATGAGCAGTTCTTC	CASSQVTGGFTNEQFF
TRBV2	NA	NA	TRBJ2-6	TGTGCCAGCAGTGGAAATGGGGCCGGGTCTGGGGCCAACGTCCTGACTTTC	CASSGNGAGSGANVLTF
TRBV27	NA	few	TRBJ1-2	TGTGCCTCCACCCAGGGGTTTGGCTATGGCTACACCTTC	CASTQGFGYGYTF
TRBV10-3	NA	few	TRBJ2-7	TGTGCCATCAGTGAGAGGCTCGGTCAGGGCTACGAGCAGTACTTC	CAISERLGQGYEQYF
TRBV20-1	NA	few	TRBJ2-7	TGCAGTGCTAGAGATAACACCCAGACACGCGAGCAGTACTTC	CSARDNTQTREQYF
TRBV4-1	TRBD1	NA	TRBJ2-5	TGCGCCAGCAGCCGAGGGACAGGGGCAAATATTTATCAAGAGACCCAGTACTTC	CASSRGTGANIYQETQYF
TRBV5-5	NA	few	TRBJ1-2	TGTGCCAGCAGCTTGGCCGTACAGCACTATGGCTACACCTTC	CASSLAVQHYGYTF
TRBV15	TRBD2	few	TRBJ2-7	TGTGCCACCAGCAGTAATTTGGGACTAGAGGACGAGCAGTACTTC	CATSSNLGLEDEQYF
TRBV5-6	TRBD2	few	TRBJ2-3	TGTGCCAGCAGCTTGGATACGGGGGGTGGTACAGATACGCAGTATTTT	CASSLDTGGGTDTQYF
TRBV6-6	NA	NA	TRBJ2-5	TGTGCCAGCAGTTACGGGCACTTTCTGGGGGGAGAGACCCAGTACTTC	CASSYGHFLGGETQYF
TRBV7-9	TRBD2	few	TRBJ2-7	TGTGCCAGCAGCTTAGCGGGACTAGCGGAGGGCCTGGGCGAGCAGTACTTC	CASSLAGLAEGLGEQYF
TRBV12-3/TRBV12-4	NA	NA	TRBJ2-7	TGTGCCAGCAGCCGCCCCGGGACGAGCGAGCAGTACTTC	CASSRPGTSEQYF
TRBV5-1	NA	NA	TRBJ2-7	TGCGCCAGCAGCTTGCCGCTGGGAGGGGACAACGAGCAGTACTTC	CASSLPLGGDNEQYF
TRBV6-1	NA	NA	TRBJ1-6	TGTGCCAGCATCTTGGACCAGGGAAGTAATTCACCCCTCCACTTT	CASILDQGSNSPLHF
TRBV7-2	NA	NA	TRBJ1-4	TGTGCCAGCCAACTATGGGAGGGGCCACAAAAACTGTTTTTT	CASQLWEGPQKLFF
TRBV4-1	NA	NA	TRBJ1-1	TGCGCCAGCACCGACTTAGGTAGGACTGAAGCTTTCTTT	CASTDLGRTEAFF
TRBV7-2	TRBD1	few	TRBJ2-3	TGTGCCAGCAGCTTAGGGGACAGGGGGGCGTATTTT	CASSLGDRGAYF
TRBV25-1	NA	NA	TRBJ2-7	TGTGCCAGCAGTGTGGAAGGCGTACAGGGTAGCGAGCAGTACTTC	CASSVEGVQGSEQYF
TRBV7-2	TRBD2	NA	TRBJ2-3	TGTGCCAGCAGCTGGGTCGGGGGGTCCACAGATACGCAGTATTTT	CASSWVGGSTDTQYF
TRBV20-1	TRBD2	NA	TRBJ2-7	TGCAGTGCTAGACCGGGGGGGCCCTACAATGAGCAGTACTTC	CSARPGGPYNEQYF
TRBV27	NA	NA	TRBJ2-3	TGTGCCAGCAGTACTACCCCTAGCACAGATACGCAGTATTTT	CASSTTPSTDTQYF
TRBV28	NA	NA	TRBJ2-7	TGTGCCAGCAGCCCTCTTCAAGACGCTATTTCGTACGAGCAGTACTTC	CASSPLQDAISYEQYF
TRBV20-1	NA	NA	TRBJ1-5	TGCAGTGCTAGACCCCAAGGGGCTCCGCGTCGACCCCAGCATTTT	CSARPQGAPRRPQHF
TRBV7-8	NA	few	TRBJ2-3	TGTGCCAGCAGTCAATCCAGGTCCACAGATACGCAGTATTTT	CASSQSRSTDTQYF
TRBV4-1	NA	NA	TRBJ1-2	TGCGCCAGCAGCCAAGCTATGGGGGATGGCTACACCTTC	CASSQAMGDGYTF
TRBV2	NA	few	TRBJ2-5	TGTGCCAGCTGGGGTCAAGAGACCCAGTACTTC	CASWGQETQYF
TRBV18	NA	NA	TRBJ1-5	TGTGCCAGCTCGTATGGGACGAGCGAGCCCCAGCATTTT	CASSYGTSEPQHF
TRBV6-2/TRBV6-3	TRBD1	few	TRBJ1-1	TGTGCCAGCAGACGGACAGGGGGGTTGAACACTGAAGCTTTCTTT	CASRRTGGLNTEAFF
TRBV7-2	NA	many	TRBJ2-5	TGTGCCAGCAGCTTAGCAGGATCGGCGGAGACCCAGTACTTC	CASSLAGSAETQYF
TRBV27	NA	few	TRBJ2-7	TGTGCCAGCAGTTTGTCAGGGAAAGGCTACGAGCAGTACTTC	CASSLSGKGYEQYF
TRBV20-1	NA	NA	TRBJ2-6	TGCAGTGGCAGAGGAGCAGGGAGCTCTGGGGCCAACGTCCTGACTTTC	CSGRGAGSSGANVLTF
TRBV6-1	TRBD1	NA	TRBJ2-7	TGTGCCAGCAGTGAATGGGGACAGGGGCCCTACGAGCAGTACTTC	CASSEWGQGPYEQYF